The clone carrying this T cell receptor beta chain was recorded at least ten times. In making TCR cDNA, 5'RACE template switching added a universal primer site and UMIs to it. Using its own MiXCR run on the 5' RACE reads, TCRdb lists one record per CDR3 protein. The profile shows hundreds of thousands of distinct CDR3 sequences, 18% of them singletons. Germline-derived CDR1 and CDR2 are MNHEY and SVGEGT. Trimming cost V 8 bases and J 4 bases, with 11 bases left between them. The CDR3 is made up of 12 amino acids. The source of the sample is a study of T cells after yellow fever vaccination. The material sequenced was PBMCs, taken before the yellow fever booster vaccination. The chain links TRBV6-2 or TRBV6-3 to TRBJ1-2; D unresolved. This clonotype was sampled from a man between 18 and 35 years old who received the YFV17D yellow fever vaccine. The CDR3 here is CASSETSYGYTF. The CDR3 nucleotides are TGTGCCAGCTCGGAGACCTCCTATGGCTACACCTTC.